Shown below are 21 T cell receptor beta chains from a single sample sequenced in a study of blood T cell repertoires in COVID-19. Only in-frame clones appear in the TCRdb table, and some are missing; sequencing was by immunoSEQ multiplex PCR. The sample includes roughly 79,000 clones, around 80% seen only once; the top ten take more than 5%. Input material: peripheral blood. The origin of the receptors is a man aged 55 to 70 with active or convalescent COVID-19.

CDR3 sequence: CASRASGATNTGELFF. The DNA for the CDR3 is TGTGCCAGTAGAGCTAGCGGGGCCACGAACACCGGGGAGCTGTTTTTT. J is TRBJ2-2 and V is TRBV19; 9 bases align to TRBD2. J gave up 0 bases and V 6 bases, and 5 bases lay outside the gene matches. This CDR3 is 16 amino acids long. Germline assignment: CDR1 LNHDA and CDR2 SQIVND (reference sequence).

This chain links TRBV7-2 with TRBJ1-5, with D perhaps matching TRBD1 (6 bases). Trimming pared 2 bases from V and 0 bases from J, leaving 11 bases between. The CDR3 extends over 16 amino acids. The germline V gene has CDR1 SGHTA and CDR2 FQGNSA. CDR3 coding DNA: TGTGCCAGCAGCTTAACTGGGGGCAATAGCAATCAGCCCCAGCATTTT. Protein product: CASSLTGGNSNQPQHF.

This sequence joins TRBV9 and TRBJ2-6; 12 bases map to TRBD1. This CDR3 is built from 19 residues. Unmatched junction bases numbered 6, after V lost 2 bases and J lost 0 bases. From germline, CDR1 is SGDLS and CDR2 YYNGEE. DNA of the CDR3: TGTGCCAGCAGCGTCAGTCCGGGACAGGGGGCCTCTGGGGCCAACGTCCTGACTTTC. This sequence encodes CASSVSPGQGASGANVLTF.

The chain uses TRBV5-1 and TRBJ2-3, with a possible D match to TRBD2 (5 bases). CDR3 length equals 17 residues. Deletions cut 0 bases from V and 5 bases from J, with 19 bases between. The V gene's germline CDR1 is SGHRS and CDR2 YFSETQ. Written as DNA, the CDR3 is TGCGCCAGCAGCTTGGAAGGGAGCAGGCTAGGATTAGATACGCAGTATTTT. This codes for CASSLEGSRLGLDTQYF.

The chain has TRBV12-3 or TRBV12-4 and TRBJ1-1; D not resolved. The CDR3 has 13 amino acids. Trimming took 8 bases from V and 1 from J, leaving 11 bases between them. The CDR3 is CASHSGGNTEAFF. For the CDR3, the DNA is TGTGCCAGCCATTCCGGAGGGAACACTGAAGCTTTCTTT.

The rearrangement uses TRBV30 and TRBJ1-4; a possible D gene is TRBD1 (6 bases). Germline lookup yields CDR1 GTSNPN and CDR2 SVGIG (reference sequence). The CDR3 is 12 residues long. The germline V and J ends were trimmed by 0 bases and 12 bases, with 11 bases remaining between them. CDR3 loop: CAWSVQGSQLFF. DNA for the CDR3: TGTGCCTGGAGTGTCCAGGGGAGCCAACTGTTTTTT.

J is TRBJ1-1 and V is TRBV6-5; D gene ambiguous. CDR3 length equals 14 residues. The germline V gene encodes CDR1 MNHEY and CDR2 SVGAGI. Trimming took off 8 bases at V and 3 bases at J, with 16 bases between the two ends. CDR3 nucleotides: TGTGCCAGCGGAAATACAGAGATACACACTGAAGCTTTCTTT. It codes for CASGNTEIHTEAFF.

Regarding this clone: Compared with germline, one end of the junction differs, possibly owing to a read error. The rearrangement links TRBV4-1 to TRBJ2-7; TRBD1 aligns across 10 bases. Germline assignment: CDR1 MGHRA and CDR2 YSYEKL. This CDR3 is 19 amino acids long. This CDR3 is CASSEENGMTGGIKVEQYF. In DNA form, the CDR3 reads TGCGCCAGCAGCGAAGAAAACGGGATGACAGGGGGCATTAAGGTCGAGCAGTACTTC.

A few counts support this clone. The CDR3 sequence: CASSVGASGGYNEQFF. As DNA, the CDR3 is TGTGCCAGCAGCGTAGGGGCTAGCGGGGGTTACAATGAGCAGTTCTTC. The V and J genes are TRBV11-2 and TRBJ2-1; 10 bases match TRBD2. The CDR3 is 16 residues long. Trimming took 5 bases from V and 4 from J; bases not matched to a gene: 8. In germline, CDR1 is SGHAT, CDR2 FQNNGV.

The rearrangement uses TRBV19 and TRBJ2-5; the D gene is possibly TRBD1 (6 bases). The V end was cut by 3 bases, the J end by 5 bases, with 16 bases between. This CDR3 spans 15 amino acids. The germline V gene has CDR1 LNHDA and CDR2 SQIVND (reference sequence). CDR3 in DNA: TGTGCCAGTAGTATTGGGGGCAGCGTGCTGGAGACCCAGTACTTC. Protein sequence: CASSIGGSVLETQYF.

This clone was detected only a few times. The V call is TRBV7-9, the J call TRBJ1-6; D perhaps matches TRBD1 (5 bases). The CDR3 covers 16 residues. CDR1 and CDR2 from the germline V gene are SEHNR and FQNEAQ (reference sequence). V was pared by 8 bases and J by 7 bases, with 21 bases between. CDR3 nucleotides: TGTGCCAGCGACCAGGGAAGGGGCGTTGGAAATTCACCCCTCCACTTT. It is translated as CASDQGRGVGNSPLHF.

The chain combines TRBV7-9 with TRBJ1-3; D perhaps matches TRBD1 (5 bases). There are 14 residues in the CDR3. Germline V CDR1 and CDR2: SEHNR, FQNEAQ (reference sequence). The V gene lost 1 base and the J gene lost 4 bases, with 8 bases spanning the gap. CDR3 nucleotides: TGTGCCAGCAGCTTAGGACAGTACGGAAACACCATATATTTT. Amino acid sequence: CASSLGQYGNTIYF.

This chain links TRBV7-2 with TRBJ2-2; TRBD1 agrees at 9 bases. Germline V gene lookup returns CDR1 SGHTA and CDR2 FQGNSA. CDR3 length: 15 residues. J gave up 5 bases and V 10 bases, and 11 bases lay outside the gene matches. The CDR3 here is CATYTGGQLTGELFF. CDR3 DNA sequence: TGTGCCACCTACACAGGGGGCCAGTTAACCGGGGAGCTGTTTTTT.

CDR3 amino acids: CASSQGSGVAAAFF. CDR3 DNA sequence: TGCGCCAGCAGCCAAGGGTCAGGGGTTGCGGCAGCTTTCTTT. This chain joins TRBV4-3 and TRBJ1-1; TRBD1 might be the D (6 bases). The germline V gene encodes CDR1 LGHNA and CDR2 YSLEER. V shed 1 base and J shed 10 bases, with 16 bases lying between them. CDR3 length equals 14 residues.

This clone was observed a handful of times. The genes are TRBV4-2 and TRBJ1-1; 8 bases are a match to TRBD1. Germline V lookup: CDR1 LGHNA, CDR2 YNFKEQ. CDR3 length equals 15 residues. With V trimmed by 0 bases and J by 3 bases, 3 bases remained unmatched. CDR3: CASSQDTGQDTEAFF. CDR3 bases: TGTGCCAGCAGCCAAGATACGGGACAGGACACTGAAGCTTTCTTT.

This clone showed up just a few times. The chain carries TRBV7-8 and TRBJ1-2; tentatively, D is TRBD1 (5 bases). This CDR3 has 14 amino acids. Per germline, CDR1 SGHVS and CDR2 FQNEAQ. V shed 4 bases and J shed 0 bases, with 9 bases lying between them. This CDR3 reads CASSYGQTNYGYTF. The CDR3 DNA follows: TGTGCCAGCAGCTATGGACAAACTAACTATGGCTACACCTTC.

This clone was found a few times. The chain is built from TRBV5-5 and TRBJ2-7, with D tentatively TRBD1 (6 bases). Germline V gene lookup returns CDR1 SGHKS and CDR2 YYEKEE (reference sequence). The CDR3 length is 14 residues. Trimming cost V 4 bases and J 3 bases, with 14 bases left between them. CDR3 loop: CASSLLGANYEQYF. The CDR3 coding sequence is TGTGCCAGCAGCCTATTGGGGGCTAACTACGAGCAGTACTTC.

CDR3 sequence (DNA): TGTGCCAGCAGCATCGGGACAGCCAACTCCTATAATTCACCCCTCCACTTT. Translation gives CASSIGTANSYNSPLHF. The gene calls are TRBV9 and TRBJ1-6; 7 bases map to TRBD1. The junction had 7 bases not matched to a gene; V was cut back by 4 bases and J by 0 bases. The CDR3 consists of 17 residues. CDR1 is SGDLS and CDR2 is YYNGEE in the germline V gene.

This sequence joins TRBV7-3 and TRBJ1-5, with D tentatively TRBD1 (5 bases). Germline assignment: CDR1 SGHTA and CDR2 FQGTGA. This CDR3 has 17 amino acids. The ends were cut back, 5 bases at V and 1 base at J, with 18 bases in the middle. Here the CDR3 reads CASSPRQTYRSNQPQHF. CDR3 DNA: TGTGCCAGCAGCCCCCGACAGACCTATAGGAGCAATCAGCCCCAGCATTTT.

In DNA, the CDR3 is TGTGCCAGCTCAACCACAGGGGGCACAGATACGCAGTATTTT. Its translation is CASSTTGGTDTQYF. The genes are TRBV18 and TRBJ2-3; 7 bases align to TRBD1. The V segment lost 5 bases and the J segment 1 base; nucleotides outside the gene matches: 3. CDR1 is KGHSH, CDR2 LQKENI, per germline. The CDR3 consists of 14 residues.

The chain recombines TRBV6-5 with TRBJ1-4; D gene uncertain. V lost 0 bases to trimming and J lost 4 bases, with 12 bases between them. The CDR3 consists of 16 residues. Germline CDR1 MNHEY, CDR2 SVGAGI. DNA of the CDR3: TGTGCCAGCAGTTACTCCCCCCCAGGAAGTAATGAAAAACTGTTTTTT. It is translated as CASSYSPPGSNEKLFF.